This T cell receptor beta chain was sequenced during a study of OX40 agonist ivuxolimab in advanced cancers. For the study at large: Patients were treated with intravenous ivuxolimab, dosed at 0.01 to 10 mg/kg and infused every 2 weeks.

This CDR3 is built from 12 residues. Per the germline V gene, CDR1 is MNHEY and CDR2 is SVGAGI. Trimming stripped 4 bases from V and 12 bases from J, with 16 bases between. The study's findings and limits: There were, on average, more expanded clones in CD8+ T cells than in CD4+. It was not determined which antigens were specifically recognized by the peripheral T cells that had undergone clonal expansion.

The assay was immunoSEQ multiplex PCR, and TCRdb's table has in-frame clones only and misses some. The sample has tens of thousands of clones; about 88% are singletons. About this clone itself: Its antigen remains unidentified.

V gene TRBV6-5 combines with J gene TRBJ2-7; weak D call: TRBD2 (6 bases). The sequencing here drew on CD4+ or CD8+ T cells sorted from blood, taken in a trial of the OX40 agonist ivuxolimab. This sequence was found in an adult with an advanced solid tumor such as melanoma, head and neck, liver or kidney cancer. As DNA, the CDR3 is TGTGCCAGCAGTTCCCTCGGGGGAGGTCCGTACTTC. Protein product: CASSSLGGGPYF.